The T cell receptor beta chain under discussion was sequenced for a study of T cells after yellow fever vaccination. This clonotype was detected only a few times. The antigen is undetermined. Study outcomes and limitations: Contaminating bulk clonotypes could be abundant in FACS-sorted repertoires. Just a small share of clonotypes turned up in the CD4 compartment as well as the CD8 compartment. On re-exposure, the response was weaker but peaked faster, at day 5 versus 15. After the booster, 96% of CD4 and roughly nine tenths of CD8 primary-response clones were re-detected.

From the 5' RACE reads, TCRdb called clonotypes with MiXCR, one entry per CDR3 protein. The sample has fewer than 350,000 distinct CDR3 sequences, around 4% seen once. The CDR3 is made up of 15 amino acids. Germline values: CDR1 SGHKS, CDR2 YYEKEE (reference sequence). Trimming pared 4 bases from V and 8 bases from J, leaving 18 bases between. V and J are TRBV5-5 and TRBJ1-4, with unresolved D. The clonotype originates from a man aged 18 to 29 who received the YFV17D yellow fever vaccine. Sequencing used PBMCs, obtained on the day of the yellow fever booster vaccination. The CDR3 bases are TGTGCCAGCAGCCAGTGGGCCCTGAGTGGGGAAAAACTGTTTTTT. It codes for CASSQWALSGEKLFF.